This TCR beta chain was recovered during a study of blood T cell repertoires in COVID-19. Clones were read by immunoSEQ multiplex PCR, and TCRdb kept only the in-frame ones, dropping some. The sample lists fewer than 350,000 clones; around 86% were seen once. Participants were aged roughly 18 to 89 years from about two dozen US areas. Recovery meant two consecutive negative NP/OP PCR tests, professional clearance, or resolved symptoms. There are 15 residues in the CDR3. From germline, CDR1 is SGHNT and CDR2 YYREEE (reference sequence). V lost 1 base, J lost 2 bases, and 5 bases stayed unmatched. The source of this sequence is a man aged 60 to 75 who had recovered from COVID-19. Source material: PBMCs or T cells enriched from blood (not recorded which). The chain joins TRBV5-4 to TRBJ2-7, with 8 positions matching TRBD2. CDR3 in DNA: TGTGCCAGCAGCTTGCCTAGCGGGCGCCCCTACGAGCAGTACTTC. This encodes CASSLPSGRPYEQYF. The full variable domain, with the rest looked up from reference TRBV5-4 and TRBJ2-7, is ETGVTQSPTHLIKTRGQQVTLRCSSQSGHNTVSWYQQALGQGPQFIFQYYREEENGRGNFPPRFSGLQFPNYSSELNVNALELDDSALYLCASSLPSGRPYEQYFGPGTRLTVT.